Each of the 18 T cell receptor beta chains below was sequenced from the same sample in a study of glioma-infiltrating T cells after dendritic cell vaccination. Generated by immunoSEQ multiplex PCR, the TCRdb table keeps only in-frame clones and is missing some. This table has under 100,000 clones, roughly 89% appearing once. The sample in question was blood, obtained before dendritic cell vaccination. The receptor set was obtained from a human donor with glioblastoma.

The CDR3 bases are TGTGCCAGCAGCAAAACGGCGGGAATATACAATGAGCAGTTCTTC. This encodes CASSKTAGIYNEQFF. This chain connects TRBV7-2 to TRBJ2-1; D is possibly TRBD2 (6 bases). The V and J ends lost 5 bases and 4 bases respectively, with 15 bases between them. This CDR3 contains 15 residues. CDR1 and CDR2 (germline): SGHTA, FQGNSA.

The CDR3 region has the DNA TGTGCCAGCAGTGTGGACTCGGATACGCAGTATTTT. Translating it yields CASSVDSDTQYF. The J gene is TRBJ2-3, the V gene TRBV2; tentative D call: TRBD2 (5 bases). V was pared by 4 bases and J by 6 bases, with 8 bases between. The germline V gene encodes CDR1 SNHLY and CDR2 FYNNEI. CDR3 length: 12 amino acids.

This sequence joins TRBV6-1 and TRBJ1-2, with TRBD1 matching 7 bases. CDR3 length: 15 amino acids. V dropped 6 bases and J dropped 3; count of bases not matched to a gene: 10. Germline lookup yields CDR1 MNHNS and CDR2 SASEGT. For the CDR3, the DNA is TGTGCCAGCAGATCTGGAGGGGGCCGAGACTATGGCTACACCTTC. This codes for CASRSGGGRDYGYTF.

The chain carries TRBV11-3 and TRBJ2-2; 8 nucleotides agree with TRBD1. The length of the CDR3 is 15 residues. The trim removed 5 bases at V and 7 bases at J, leaving 9 bases unmatched. The germline CDR1 and CDR2 sequences are SGHNT and YENEEA. This CDR3 is CASSPGQGGGGELFF. CDR3 nucleotide sequence: TGTGCCAGCAGCCCAGGACAGGGCGGAGGCGGGGAGCTGTTTTTT.

The J gene is TRBJ2-7, the V gene TRBV5-6, with TRBD2 matching 15 bases. CDR1 SGHDT and CDR2 YYEEEE come from the germline V gene. This CDR3 comprises 18 residues. The junction had 8 bases not matched to a gene; V was cut back by 4 bases and J by 0 bases. The CDR3 DNA is TGTGCCAGCAGCGCGGGACTAGCGGGGGGCCCGAGCTCCTACGAGCAGTACTTC. It codes for CASSAGLAGGPSSYEQYF.

The CDR3 reads CASSFPSGGAAFSAQYF. CDR3 bases: TGTGCCAGCAGCTTCCCTAGCGGGGGGGCGGCATTCAGCGCCCAGTACTTC. This chain links TRBV7-9 with TRBJ2-5, with 12 bases aligning to TRBD2. The V and J ends lost 3 bases and 9 bases, in that order; junction bases with no gene match: 14. This CDR3 comprises 17 residues. The germline CDR1 and CDR2 sequences are SEHNR and FQNEAQ (reference sequence).

CDR3 protein: CASSFGNSGQTGELFF. Here the CDR3 DNA reads TGTGCCAGCAGCTTCGGTAATAGCGGGCAAACCGGGGAGCTGTTTTTT. J is TRBJ2-2 and V is TRBV5-4; TRBD2 agrees at 7 bases. The CDR3 runs to 16 residues. Trimming took 2 bases from V and 5 from J; bases not matched to a gene: 9. Germline V gene sequence: CDR1 SGHNT, CDR2 YYREEE (reference sequence).

The rearrangement links TRBV10-3 to TRBJ2-5; TRBD1 agrees at 7 bases. Losses at the gene ends were 0 bases for V and 3 bases for J; bases not matched to a gene: 4. Looked up from germline, CDR1 is ENHRY and CDR2 is SYGVKD. The length of the CDR3 is 15 residues. The CDR3 coding sequence is TGTGCCATCAGTGAGTCTCGACAGGGTAAAGAGACCCAGTACTTC. It encodes CAISESRQGKETQYF.

The chain combines TRBV10-1 with TRBJ2-3; 8 bases line up with TRBD2. Losses at the gene ends were 0 bases for V and 1 base for J; bases not matched to a gene: 3. This CDR3 region has 16 residues. Germline V gene data show CDR1 as WNHNN and CDR2 as SYGVQD (reference sequence). CDR3: CASSESGTSGTDTQYF. The CDR3 DNA is TGCGCCAGCAGTGAGTCGGGGACTAGTGGCACAGATACGCAGTATTTT.

The CDR3 DNA is TGTGCCACCCGGGACAGGGAGCCTGGGGCCAACGTCCTGACTTTC. Translated, it gives CATRDREPGANVLTF. The V gene is TRBV2, the J gene TRBJ2-6; TRBD1 agrees at 9 bases. After removal of 10 bases from V and 2 bases from J, the junction contained 6 bases not matched to a gene. The CDR3 length is 15 residues. Germline CDR1 and CDR2: SNHLY and FYNNEI.

The chain recombines TRBV7-9 with TRBJ1-5, with 7 bases lining up with TRBD1. This CDR3 comprises 16 residues. V trimming: 3 bases; J trimming: 0 bases; junction bases outside the gene matches: 5. In germline, CDR1 is SEHNR, CDR2 FQNEAQ (reference sequence). CDR3: CASSFDRAHSNQPQHF. The CDR3 DNA reads TGTGCCAGCAGCTTCGACAGGGCCCATAGCAATCAGCCCCAGCATTTT.

J is TRBJ2-3 and V is TRBV10-3; 12 bases agree with TRBD2. The V gene end was trimmed by 6 bases and the J gene end by 4 bases; junction bases not matched to a gene: 8. CDR1 ENHRY and CDR2 SYGVKD come from the germline V gene. This CDR3 is 16 amino acids long. The CDR3 DNA follows: TGTGCCATCAGGGGAGCTAGCGGGAGGGCCGCAGATACGCAGTATTTT. It codes for CAIRGASGRAADTQYF.

This chain joins TRBV19 and TRBJ1-2; 11 bases are shared with TRBD1. Germline V gene data show CDR1 as LNHDA and CDR2 as SQIVND (reference sequence). V lost 7 bases to trimming and J lost 4 bases; unmatched junction nucleotides: 8. The CDR3 has 15 residues. This chain's CDR3 is CASTLVGTGGYGYTF. CDR3 bases: TGTGCCAGTACTTTGGTAGGGACAGGGGGCTATGGCTACACCTTC.

The chain has TRBV10-3 and TRBJ1-1, with TRBD1 matching over 8 bases. V lost 5 bases to trimming and J lost 3 bases; unmatched junction nucleotides: 2. Looked up from germline, CDR1 is ENHRY and CDR2 is SYGVKD. This CDR3 spans 13 amino acids. The DNA of the CDR3 is TGTGCCATCAGTCAGGGGGCAGACACTGAAGCTTTCTTT. As protein: CAISQGADTEAFF.

The rearrangement joins TRBV5-1 to TRBJ2-7, with 8 bases lining up with TRBD2. The CDR3 covers 13 residues. V lost 6 bases, J lost 1 base, and 3 bases stayed unmatched. Germline V gene sequence: CDR1 SGHRS, CDR2 YFSETQ. This CDR3 is CASTASGSYEQYF. The DNA for the CDR3 is TGCGCCAGCACCGCTAGCGGGTCCTACGAGCAGTACTTC.

The chain couples TRBV7-6 to TRBJ2-7; D possibly corresponds to TRBD2 (6 bases). The germline V gene encodes CDR1 SGHVS and CDR2 FNYEAQ. Trimming stripped 5 bases from V and 3 bases from J, with 17 bases between. This CDR3 is 15 amino acids long. The CDR3 protein is CASSPRDRPFYEQYF. The DNA for the CDR3 is TGTGCCAGCAGCCCGCGGGACCGCCCTTTCTACGAGCAGTACTTC.

The V gene is TRBV11-2, the J gene TRBJ1-5; 7 nucleotides align to TRBD1. The germline V gene encodes CDR1 SGHAT and CDR2 FQNNGV. The CDR3 spans 13 residues. Germline trimming cut 5 bases from V and 6 bases from J; bases unmatched to any gene: 4. The CDR3 sequence: CASSLTGSQPQHF. DNA of the CDR3: TGTGCCAGCAGCCTGACAGGGTCTCAGCCCCAGCATTTT.

The gene calls are TRBV2 and TRBJ1-1; a possible D gene is TRBD1 (6 bases). V was shortened by 6 bases and J by 5 bases, with 16 bases between the two germline ends. The germline gives CDR1 SNHLY, CDR2 FYNNEI. The CDR3 contains 14 residues. The CDR3 sequence is CASRLNRVGTEAFF. The CDR3, as DNA: TGTGCCAGCAGATTAAACAGGGTCGGGACTGAAGCTTTCTTT.